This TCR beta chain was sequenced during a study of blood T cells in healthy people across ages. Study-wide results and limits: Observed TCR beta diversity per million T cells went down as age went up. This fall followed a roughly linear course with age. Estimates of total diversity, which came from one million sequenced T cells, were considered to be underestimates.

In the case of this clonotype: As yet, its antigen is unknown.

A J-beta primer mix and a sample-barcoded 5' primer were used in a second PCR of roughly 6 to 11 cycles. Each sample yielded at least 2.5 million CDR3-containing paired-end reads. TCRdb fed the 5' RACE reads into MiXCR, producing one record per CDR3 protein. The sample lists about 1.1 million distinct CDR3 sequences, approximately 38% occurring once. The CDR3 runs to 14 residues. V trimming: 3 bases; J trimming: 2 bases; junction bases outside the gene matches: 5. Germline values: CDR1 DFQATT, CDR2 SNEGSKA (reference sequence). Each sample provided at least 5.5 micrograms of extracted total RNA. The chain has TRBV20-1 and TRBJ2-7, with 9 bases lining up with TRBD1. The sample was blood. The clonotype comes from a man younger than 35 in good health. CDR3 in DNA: TGCAGTGCTAGTAGGACAGGGGACACCTACGAGCAGTACTTC. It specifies CSASRTGDTYEQYF.